This T cell receptor beta chain was sequenced in a study of cytomegalovirus exposure and HLA in healthy donors. Study-level results: Later analysis suggested links between common viral pathogens and several top significant clusters. In a later analysis, HLA-associated beta chains showed higher expansion and lower generation probabilities than comparable chains.

Notes on this clone: Its antigen is not known.

CDR3 size: 14 residues. Trimming pared 4 bases from V and 3 bases from J, leaving 10 bases between. Germline CDR1 reads SNHLY; CDR2 reads FYNNEI. PCR employed 60 Vbeta and 13 Jbeta primers. Sequencing was performed with immunoSEQ multiplex PCR; in TCRdb, only in-frame clones are kept and a portion is missing. Of about 160,000 clones detected, about four fifths appear once; the ten largest clones hold more than 0.85%. The sequenced sample was PBMCs. This chain links TRBV2 with TRBJ1-3; D not resolved. The TCR sequence derives from a young man in good health and CMV-seronegative. The CDR3 bases are TGTGCCAGCAGTGCCCAACTCCTTGGAAACACCATATATTTT. Amino acids: CASSAQLLGNTIYF.